Each of the 12 T cell receptor beta chains below was sequenced from the same sample in a study of T cell changes during pregnancy in multiple sclerosis. The data were produced by immunoSEQ multiplex PCR, yet TCRdb's version contains in-frame clones alone and is incomplete. The sample has over 45,000 clones, 75% to 90% seen once; the top ten hold 0.55% to 0.6%. The sample here was CD4+ T cells from peripheral blood mononuclear cells, taken in the first trimester of pregnancy. These receptors originate from a female donor with multiple sclerosis, enrolled in a pregnancy study.

V usage is TRBV19 and J usage is TRBJ2-7, with TRBD2 identical over 12 bases. Germline V gene sequence: CDR1 LNHDA, CDR2 SQIVND (reference sequence). The CDR3 runs to 14 residues. Unmatched junction bases numbered 11, after V lost 5 bases and J lost 12 bases. In DNA form, the CDR3 reads TGTGCCAGTAGTTCCCCAGGACTAGCGGGAACGGTGTACTTC. This sequence encodes CASSSPGLAGTVYF.

The CDR3 bases are TGTGCCAGCAGTTTAAAGGGGGCTTTGTACGAGCAGTACTTC. Translated, it gives CASSLKGALYEQYF. This rearrangement joins TRBV27 to TRBJ2-7; TRBD1 agrees at 7 bases. This CDR3 spans 14 amino acids. J gave up 4 bases and V 2 bases, and 5 bases lay outside the gene matches. Germline loops: CDR1 MNHEY, CDR2 SMNVEV (reference sequence).

The rearrangement uses TRBV7-6 and TRBJ2-7; 13 positions agree with TRBD2. The junction had 13 bases not matched to a gene; V was cut back by 5 bases and J by 6 bases. This CDR3 is built from 17 residues. Germline V gene lookup returns CDR1 SGHVS and CDR2 FNYEAQ. The CDR3 region has the DNA TGTGCCAGCAGCCAAGGACTAGCGGGAGCCTCTACGTTCGAGCAGTACTTC. This translates into CASSQGLAGASTFEQYF. The variable domain in full, completed from reference TRBV7-6 and TRBJ2-7, reads GAGVSQSPRYKVTKRGQDVALRCDPISGHVSLYWYRQALGQGPEFLTYFNYEAQQDKSGLPNDRFSAERPEGSISTLTIQRTEQRDSAMYRCASSQGLAGASTFEQYFGPGTRLTVT.

In DNA, the CDR3 is TGTGCCAGCAGCTCCGACTTGAGCTCCTACAATGAGCAGTTCTTC. Its protein product is CASSSDLSSYNEQFF. The V call is TRBV7-2, the J call TRBJ2-1, with unresolved D. V lost 4 bases and J lost 0, with 10 bases in between. Germline V gene sequence: CDR1 SGHTA, CDR2 FQGNSA. This CDR3 comprises 15 residues.

The CDR3 nucleotides are TGTGCCAGCAGCTGGGACTTGGCTGGGGCCAACGTCCTGACTTTC. It codes for CASSWDLAGANVLTF. V is TRBV5-5 and J is TRBJ2-6; TRBD2 might be the D (6 bases). The CDR3 covers 15 residues. Deletions cut 3 bases from V and 2 bases from J, with 9 bases between. Germline V gene lookup returns CDR1 SGHKS and CDR2 YYEKEE (reference sequence).

The V gene is TRBV2, the J gene TRBJ2-7; 7 bases match TRBD1. Germline V gene sequence: CDR1 SNHLY, CDR2 FYNNEI. Trimming cost V 4 bases and J 2 bases; bases outside gene matches: 5. The CDR3 is made up of 14 amino acids. CDR3 region: CASSGQGNTYEQYF. CDR3 sequence (DNA): TGTGCCAGCAGTGGACAGGGAAATACCTACGAGCAGTACTTC.

The chain joins TRBV9 to TRBJ1-3; 9 positions agree with TRBD1. Germline V CDR1 and CDR2: SGDLS, YYNGEE. The CDR3 runs 16 residues. Unmatched junction bases numbered 2, after V lost 0 bases and J lost 1 base. CDR3 bases: TGTGCCAGCAGCGTAGACGGGACAGGGTCTGGAAACACCATATATTTT. Its protein product is CASSVDGTGSGNTIYF.

The rearrangement uses TRBV7-3 and TRBJ2-7; the D gene is possibly TRBD1 (5 bases). CDR3 size: 15 residues. The germline V and J ends were trimmed by 4 bases and 5 bases, with 18 bases remaining between them. In germline, CDR1 is SGHTA, CDR2 FQGTGA. CDR3 nucleotides: TGTGCCAGCAGCTCAACCTATGCAGGGTTCGACGAGCAGTACTTC. It encodes CASSSTYAGFDEQYF.

Only one count was recorded for this clone. The rearrangement uses TRBV18 and TRBJ1-4, with 9 bases aligning to TRBD1. The CDR3 has 15 amino acids. Losses at the gene ends were 5 bases for V and 7 bases for J; bases not matched to a gene: 8. Germline CDR1 reads KGHSH; CDR2 reads LQKENI. The CDR3 bases are TGTGCCAGCTCAAGACGGGACAGGGTAATTGAAAAACTGTTTTTT. It encodes CASSRRDRVIEKLFF. The complete variable domain, with remaining parts taken from reference TRBV18 and TRBJ1-4, reads NAGVMQNPRHLVRRRGQEARLRCSPMKGHSHVYWYRQLPEEGLKFMVYLQKENIIDESGMPKERFSAEFPKEGPSILRIQQVVRGDSAAYFCASSRRDRVIEKLFFGSGTQLSVL.

This CDR3 reads CASRGQALDGYTF. In DNA form, the CDR3 reads TGTGCCAGCCGGGGACAGGCCCTGGATGGCTACACCTTC. The J gene is TRBJ1-2, the V gene TRBV2, with 8 positions matching TRBD1. The J segment lost 6 bases and the V segment lost 8 bases, leaving 8 bases of the junction unmatched. The CDR3 contains 13 residues. Germline V CDR1 and CDR2: SNHLY, FYNNEI.

The V call is TRBV6-6, the J call TRBJ1-3; possibly TRBD1 for D (6 bases). CDR1 is MNHNY and CDR2 is SVGAGI in the germline V gene (reference sequence). V gave up 10 bases and J gave up 0 bases, with 16 bases separating them. The CDR3 is 15 residues long. This CDR3 reads CATLDRWNSGNTIYF. The CDR3 DNA follows: TGTGCCACCTTAGACAGGTGGAACTCTGGAAACACCATATATTTT.

The V gene is TRBV19, the J gene TRBJ2-7; 8 bases map to TRBD2. Trimming took 7 bases from V and 5 from J; bases not matched to a gene: 10. The CDR3 sequence is 14 residues long. From germline, CDR1 is LNHDA and CDR2 SQIVND (reference sequence). In nucleotides, the CDR3 is TGTGCCAGTATGAACGGGGGGGCCAACCACGAGCAGTACTTC. It specifies CASMNGGANHEQYF.